This T cell receptor (beta chain) was identified during a study of CD8+ T cells in alopecia areata. CDR3 length: 11 amino acids. Germline V gives CDR1 LNHDA, CDR2 SQIVND (reference sequence). V was clipped by 9 bases and J by 9 bases, with 14 bases between them. Extracted from the samples, RNA was reverse transcribed into cDNA to serve as the sequencing template. TCRdb's table, derived via immunoSEQ multiplex PCR, lists solely in-frame clones and lacks some. The sample has more than 95,000 clones; approximately 58% are singletons. The receptor was isolated from a human donor in good health. The sequenced material came from CD4+ T cells sorted from blood. V gene TRBV19 combines with J gene TRBJ1-2, with a weak D call TRBD1 (5 bases). CDR3 DNA sequence: TGTGCCAGCCGGGCAGGGCACCGCTACACCTTC. This sequence encodes CASRAGHRYTF.